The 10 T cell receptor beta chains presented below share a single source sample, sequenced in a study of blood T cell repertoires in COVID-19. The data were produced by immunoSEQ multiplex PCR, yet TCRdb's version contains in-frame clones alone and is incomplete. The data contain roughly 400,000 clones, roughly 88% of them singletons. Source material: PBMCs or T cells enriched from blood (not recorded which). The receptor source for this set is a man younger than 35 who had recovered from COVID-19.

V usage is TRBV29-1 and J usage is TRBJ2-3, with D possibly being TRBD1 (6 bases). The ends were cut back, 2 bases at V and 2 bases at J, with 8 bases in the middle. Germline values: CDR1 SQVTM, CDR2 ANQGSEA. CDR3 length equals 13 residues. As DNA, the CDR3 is TGCAGCGTTGAAAACAGGGTCACAGATACGCAGTATTTT. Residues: CSVENRVTDTQYF.

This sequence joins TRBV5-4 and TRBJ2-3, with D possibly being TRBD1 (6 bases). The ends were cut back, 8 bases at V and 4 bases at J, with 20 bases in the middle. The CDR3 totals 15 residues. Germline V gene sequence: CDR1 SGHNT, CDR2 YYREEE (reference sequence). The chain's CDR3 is CARRPGTTMPDTQYF. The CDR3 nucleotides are TGTGCCAGAAGACCCGGGACAACGATGCCAGATACGCAGTATTTT.

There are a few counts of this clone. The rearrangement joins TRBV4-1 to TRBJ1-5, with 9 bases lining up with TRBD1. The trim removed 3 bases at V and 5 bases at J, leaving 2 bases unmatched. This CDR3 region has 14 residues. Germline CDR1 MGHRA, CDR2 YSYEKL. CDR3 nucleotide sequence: TGCGCCAGCAGCCAGAACAGGGGGCATCAGCCCCAGCATTTT. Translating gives CASSQNRGHQPQHF.

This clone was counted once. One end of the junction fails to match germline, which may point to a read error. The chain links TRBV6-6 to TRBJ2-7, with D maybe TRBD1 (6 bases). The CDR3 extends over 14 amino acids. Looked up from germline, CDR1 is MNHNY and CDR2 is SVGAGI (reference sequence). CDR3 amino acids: CASSYAENTGKASF. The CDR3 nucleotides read TGTGCCAGCAGTTACGCAGAGAACACAGGGAAAGCCTCCTTC.

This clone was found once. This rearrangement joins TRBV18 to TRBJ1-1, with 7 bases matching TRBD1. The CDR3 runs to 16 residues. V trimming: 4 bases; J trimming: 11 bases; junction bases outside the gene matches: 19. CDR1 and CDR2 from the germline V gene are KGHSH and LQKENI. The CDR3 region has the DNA TGTGCCAGCTCACTACTCGGACAGGCCCCAAAGACGGAGGCTTTCTTT. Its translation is CASSLLGQAPKTEAFF.

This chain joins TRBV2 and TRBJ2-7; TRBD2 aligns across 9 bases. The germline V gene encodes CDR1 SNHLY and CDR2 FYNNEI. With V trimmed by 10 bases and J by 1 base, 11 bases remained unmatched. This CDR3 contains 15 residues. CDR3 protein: CATSRGAGGSYEQYF. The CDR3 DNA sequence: TGTGCCACCTCAAGGGGAGCGGGGGGTTCCTACGAGCAGTACTTC. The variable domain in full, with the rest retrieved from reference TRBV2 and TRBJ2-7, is EPEVTQTPSHQVTQMGQEVILRCVPISNHLYFYWYRQILGQKVEFLVSFYNNEISEKSEIFDDQFSVERPDGSNFTLKIRSTKLEDSAMYFCATSRGAGGSYEQYFGPGTRLTVT.

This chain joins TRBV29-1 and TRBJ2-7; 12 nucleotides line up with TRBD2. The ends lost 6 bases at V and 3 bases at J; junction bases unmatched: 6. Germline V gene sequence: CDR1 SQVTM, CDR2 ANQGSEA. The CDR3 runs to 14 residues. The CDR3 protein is CSVVRTSGNYEQYF. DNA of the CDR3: TGCAGCGTCGTCAGGACTAGCGGGAACTACGAGCAGTACTTC.

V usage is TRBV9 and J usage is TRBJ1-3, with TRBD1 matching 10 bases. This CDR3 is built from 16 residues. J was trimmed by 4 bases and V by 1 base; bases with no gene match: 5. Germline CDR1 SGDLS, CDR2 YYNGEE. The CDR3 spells CASSVRDRGAGNTIYF. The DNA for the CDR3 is TGTGCCAGCAGCGTAAGGGACAGGGGCGCCGGAAACACCATATATTTT.

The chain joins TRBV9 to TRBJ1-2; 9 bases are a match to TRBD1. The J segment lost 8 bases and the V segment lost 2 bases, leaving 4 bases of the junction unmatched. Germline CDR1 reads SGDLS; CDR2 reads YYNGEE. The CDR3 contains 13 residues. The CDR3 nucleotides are TGTGCCAGCAGCGTGGGGACAGGGATCGGCTACACCTTC. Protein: CASSVGTGIGYTF.

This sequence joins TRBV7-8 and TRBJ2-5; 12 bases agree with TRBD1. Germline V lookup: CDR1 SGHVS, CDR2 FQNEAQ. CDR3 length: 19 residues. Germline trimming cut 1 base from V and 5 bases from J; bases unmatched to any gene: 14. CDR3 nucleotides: TGTGCCAGCAGCTTAGAATGGCCCAGGGACAGGGGGCATCGGGAGACCCAGTACTTC. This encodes CASSLEWPRDRGHRETQYF.